The T cell receptor beta chain described here comes from a study of control samples from healthy donors and cancer patients. This CDR3 has 13 residues. V shed 4 bases, J shed 5 bases, and the junction held 2 bases outside the gene matches. Germline CDR1 and CDR2: ENHRY and SYGVKD. The assay was immunoSEQ multiplex PCR, and TCRdb's table has in-frame clones only and misses some. The sample has over 100,000 clones, about 92% seen once; the top ten hold approximately 2.2%. Material: blood. V gene TRBV10-3 combines with J gene TRBJ2-7, with 10 nucleotides matching TRBD1. The TCR was taken from a woman between 45 and 60 years old in good health. The CDR3 coding sequence is TGTGCCATCAGTGGACAGGGGGCGGACGAGCAGTACTTC. Translation: CAISGQGADEQYF.